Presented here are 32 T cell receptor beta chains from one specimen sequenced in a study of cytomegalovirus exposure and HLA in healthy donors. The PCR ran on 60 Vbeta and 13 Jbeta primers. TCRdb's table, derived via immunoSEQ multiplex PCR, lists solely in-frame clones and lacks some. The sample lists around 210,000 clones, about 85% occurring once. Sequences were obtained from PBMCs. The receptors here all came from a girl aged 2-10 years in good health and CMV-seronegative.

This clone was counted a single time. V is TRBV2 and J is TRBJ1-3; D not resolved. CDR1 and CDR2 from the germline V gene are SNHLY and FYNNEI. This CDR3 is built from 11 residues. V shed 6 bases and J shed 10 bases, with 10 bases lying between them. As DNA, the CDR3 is TGTGCCAGCAGCCTACAAGCGACCATATATTTT. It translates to CASSLQATIYF.

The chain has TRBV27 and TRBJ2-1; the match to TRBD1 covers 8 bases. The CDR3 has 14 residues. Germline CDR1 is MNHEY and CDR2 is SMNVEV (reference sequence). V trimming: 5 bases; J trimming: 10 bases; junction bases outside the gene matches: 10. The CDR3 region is CASSRGQVIGEQFF. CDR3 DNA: TGTGCCAGCAGTAGGGGACAGGTGATCGGGGAGCAGTTCTTC.

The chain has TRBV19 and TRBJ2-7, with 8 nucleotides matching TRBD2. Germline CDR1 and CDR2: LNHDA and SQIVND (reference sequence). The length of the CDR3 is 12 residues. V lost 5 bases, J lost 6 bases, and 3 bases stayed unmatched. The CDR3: CASSSRGGEQYF. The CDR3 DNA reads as TGTGCCAGTAGTTCCCGGGGGGGCGAGCAGTACTTC. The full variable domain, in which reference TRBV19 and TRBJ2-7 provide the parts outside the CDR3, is DGGITQSPKYLFRKEGQNVTLSCEQNLNHDAMYWYRQDPGQGLRLIYYSQIVNDFQKGDIAEGYSVSREKKESFPLTVTSAQKNPTAFYLCASSSRGGEQYFGPGTRLTVT.

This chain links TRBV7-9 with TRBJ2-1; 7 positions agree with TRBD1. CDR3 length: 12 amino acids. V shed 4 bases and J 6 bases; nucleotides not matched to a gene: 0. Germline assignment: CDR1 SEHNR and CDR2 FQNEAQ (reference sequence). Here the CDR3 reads CASSSGGNEQFF. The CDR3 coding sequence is TGTGCCAGCAGCTCAGGGGGCAATGAGCAGTTCTTC. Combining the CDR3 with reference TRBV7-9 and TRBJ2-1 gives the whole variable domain DTGVSQNPRHKITKRGQNVTFRCDPISEHNRLYWYRQTLGQGPEFLTYFQNEAQLEKSRLLSDRFSAERPKGSFSTLEIQRTEQGDSAMYLCASSSGGNEQFFGPGTRLTVL.

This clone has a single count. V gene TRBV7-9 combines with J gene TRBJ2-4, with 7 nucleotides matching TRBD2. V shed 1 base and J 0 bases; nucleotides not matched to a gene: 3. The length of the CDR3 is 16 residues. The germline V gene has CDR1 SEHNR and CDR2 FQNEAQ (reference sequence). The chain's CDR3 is CASSLGEGSAKNIQYF. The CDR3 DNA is TGTGCCAGCAGCTTAGGGGAGGGGTCAGCCAAAAACATTCAGTACTTC.

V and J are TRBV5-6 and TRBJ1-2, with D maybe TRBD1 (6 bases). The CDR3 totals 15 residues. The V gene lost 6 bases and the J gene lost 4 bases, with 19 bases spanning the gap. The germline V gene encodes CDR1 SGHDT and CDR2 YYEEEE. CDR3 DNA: TGTGCCAGCATCTCGAACAGGGACCCACTCTATGGCTACACCTTC. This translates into CASISNRDPLYGYTF.

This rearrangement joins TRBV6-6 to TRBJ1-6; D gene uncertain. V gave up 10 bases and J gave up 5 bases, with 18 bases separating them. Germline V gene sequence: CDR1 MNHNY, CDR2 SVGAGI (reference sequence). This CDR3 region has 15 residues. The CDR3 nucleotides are TGTGCCACCCAGAATCTTCAGACAAATAATTCACCCCTCCACTTT. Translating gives CATQNLQTNNSPLHF.

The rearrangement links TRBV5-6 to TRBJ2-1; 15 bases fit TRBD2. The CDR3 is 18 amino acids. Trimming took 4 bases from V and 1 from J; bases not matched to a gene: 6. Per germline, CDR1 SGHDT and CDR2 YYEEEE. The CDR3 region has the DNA TGTGCCAGCAGCCGTGGACTAGCGGGAGGGGGGTCCTACAATGAGCAGTTCTTC. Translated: CASSRGLAGGGSYNEQFF.

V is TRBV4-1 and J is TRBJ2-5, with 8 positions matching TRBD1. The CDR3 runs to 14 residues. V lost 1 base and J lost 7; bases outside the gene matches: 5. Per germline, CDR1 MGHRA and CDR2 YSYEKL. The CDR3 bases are TGCGCCAGCAGCCAAGCAGGGGGCCGGGGGACCCAGTACTTC. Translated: CASSQAGGRGTQYF.

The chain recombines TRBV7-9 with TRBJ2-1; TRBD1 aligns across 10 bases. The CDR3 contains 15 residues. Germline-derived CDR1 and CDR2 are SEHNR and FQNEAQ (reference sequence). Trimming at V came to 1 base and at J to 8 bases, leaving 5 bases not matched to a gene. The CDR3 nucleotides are TGTGCCAGCAGCTTAGTCGGGACAGGGGCCTATGAGCAGTTCTTC. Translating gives CASSLVGTGAYEQFF.

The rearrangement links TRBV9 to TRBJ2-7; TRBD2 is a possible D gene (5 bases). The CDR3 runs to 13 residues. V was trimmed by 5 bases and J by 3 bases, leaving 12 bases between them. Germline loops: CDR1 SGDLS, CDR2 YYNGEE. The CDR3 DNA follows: TGTGCCAGCAGTGGGAGCGTCGACTACGAGCAGTACTTC. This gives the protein CASSGSVDYEQYF.

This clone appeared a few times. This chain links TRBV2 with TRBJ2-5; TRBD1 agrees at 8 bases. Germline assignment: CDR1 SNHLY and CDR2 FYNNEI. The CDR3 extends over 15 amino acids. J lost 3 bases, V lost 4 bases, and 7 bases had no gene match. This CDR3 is CASSGLGTGEETQYF. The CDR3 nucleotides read TGTGCCAGCAGTGGCCTAGGGACAGGAGAAGAGACCCAGTACTTC.

The CDR3 sequence is CSVEGLTRETQYF. For the CDR3, the DNA is TGCAGCGTTGAAGGCTTAACGAGGGAGACCCAGTACTTC. The chain employs TRBV29-1 and TRBJ2-5; no reliable D call. Looked up from germline, CDR1 is SQVTM and CDR2 is ANQGSEA. The CDR3 totals 13 residues. Trimming removed 1 base at V and 5 bases at J, with 11 bases between.

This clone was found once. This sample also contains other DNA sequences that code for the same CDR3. DNA of the CDR3: TGTGCCAGCAGCCTATCTAGGAACACTGAAGCTTTCTTT. Its translation is CASSLSRNTEAFF. The chain couples TRBV7-3 to TRBJ1-1; D is undetermined. The length of the CDR3 is 13 residues. The V end lost 5 bases, the J end lost 1 base, and 8 bases lay between the germline ends. Germline CDR1 reads SGHTA; CDR2 reads FQGTGA.

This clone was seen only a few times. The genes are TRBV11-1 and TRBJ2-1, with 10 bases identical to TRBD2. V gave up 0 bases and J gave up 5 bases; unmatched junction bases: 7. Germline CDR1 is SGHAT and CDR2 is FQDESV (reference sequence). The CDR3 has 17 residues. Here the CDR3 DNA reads TGTGCCAGCAGCTTAGCGTCTAGCGGGAGAGTTAACAATGAGCAGTTCTTC. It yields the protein CASSLASSGRVNNEQFF.

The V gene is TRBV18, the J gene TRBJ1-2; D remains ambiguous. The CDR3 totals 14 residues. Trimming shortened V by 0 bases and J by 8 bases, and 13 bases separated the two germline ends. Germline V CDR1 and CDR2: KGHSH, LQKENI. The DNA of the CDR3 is TGTGCCAGCTCACCACCCAAGAGCCTCCTCGGCTACACCTTC. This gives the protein CASSPPKSLLGYTF.

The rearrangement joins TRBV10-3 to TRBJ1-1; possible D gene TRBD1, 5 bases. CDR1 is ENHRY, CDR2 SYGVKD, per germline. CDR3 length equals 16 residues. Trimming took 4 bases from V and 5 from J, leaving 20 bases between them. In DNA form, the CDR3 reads TGTGCCATCAGTGCCTGGGGCCCGGAGGGGAAAACTGAAGCTTTCTTT. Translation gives CAISAWGPEGKTEAFF.

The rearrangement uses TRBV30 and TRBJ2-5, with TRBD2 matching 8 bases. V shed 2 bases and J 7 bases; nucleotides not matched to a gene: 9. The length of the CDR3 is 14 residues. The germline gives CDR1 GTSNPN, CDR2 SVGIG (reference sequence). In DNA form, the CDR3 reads TGTGCCTGGAGTCTGACAGCGGGAGTGGGGACCCAGTACTTC. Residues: CAWSLTAGVGTQYF.

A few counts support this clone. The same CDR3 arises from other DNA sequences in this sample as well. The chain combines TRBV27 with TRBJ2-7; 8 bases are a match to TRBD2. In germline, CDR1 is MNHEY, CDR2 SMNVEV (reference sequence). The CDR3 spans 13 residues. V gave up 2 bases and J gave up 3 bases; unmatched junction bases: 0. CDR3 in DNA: TGTGCCAGCAGTTTAGCGGGGGGCTACGAGCAGTACTTC. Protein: CASSLAGGYEQYF.

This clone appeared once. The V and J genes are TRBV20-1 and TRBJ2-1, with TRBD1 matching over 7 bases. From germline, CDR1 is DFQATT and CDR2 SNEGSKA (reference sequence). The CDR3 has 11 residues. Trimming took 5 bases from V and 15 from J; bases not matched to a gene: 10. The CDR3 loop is CSADRAPGRFF. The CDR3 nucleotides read TGCAGTGCTGACAGGGCCCCCGGTCGGTTCTTC.

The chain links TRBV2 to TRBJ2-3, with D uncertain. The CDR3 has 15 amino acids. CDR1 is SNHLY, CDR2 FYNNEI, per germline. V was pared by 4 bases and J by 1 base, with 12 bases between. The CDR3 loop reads CASSVGGWGTDTQYF. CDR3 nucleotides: TGTGCCAGCAGTGTAGGCGGCTGGGGCACAGATACGCAGTATTTT.

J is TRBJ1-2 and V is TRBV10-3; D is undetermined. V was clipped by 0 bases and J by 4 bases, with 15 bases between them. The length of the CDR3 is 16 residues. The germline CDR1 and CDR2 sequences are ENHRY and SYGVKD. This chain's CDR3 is CAISESISGMLYGYTF. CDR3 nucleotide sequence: TGTGCCATCAGTGAGTCGATTTCGGGGATGCTCTATGGCTACACCTTC.

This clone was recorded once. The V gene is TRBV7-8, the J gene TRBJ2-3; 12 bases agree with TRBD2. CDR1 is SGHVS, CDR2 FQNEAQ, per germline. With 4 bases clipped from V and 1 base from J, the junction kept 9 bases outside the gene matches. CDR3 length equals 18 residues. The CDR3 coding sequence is TGTGCCAGCAGCTCCCATTTTAGGACTAGCGGGGGCACAGATACGCAGTATTTT. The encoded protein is CASSSHFRTSGGTDTQYF.

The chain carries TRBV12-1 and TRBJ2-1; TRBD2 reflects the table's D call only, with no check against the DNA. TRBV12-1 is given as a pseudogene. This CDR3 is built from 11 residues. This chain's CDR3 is CASSPSGEQFF. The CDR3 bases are TGTGCCAGCAGCCCCAGCGGGGAGCAGTTCTTC.

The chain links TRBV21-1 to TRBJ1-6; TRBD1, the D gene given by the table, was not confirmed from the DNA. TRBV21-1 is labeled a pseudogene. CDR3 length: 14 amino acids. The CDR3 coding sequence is TGTGCCAGCAGCACCCGGGACAGGGTTTCACCCCTCCACTTT. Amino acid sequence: CASSTRDRVSPLHF.

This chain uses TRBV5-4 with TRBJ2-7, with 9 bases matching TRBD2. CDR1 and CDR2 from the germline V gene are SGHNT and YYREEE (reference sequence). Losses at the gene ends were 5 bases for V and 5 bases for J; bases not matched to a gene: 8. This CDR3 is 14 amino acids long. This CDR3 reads CASRDPIAGDEQYF. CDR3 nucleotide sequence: TGTGCCAGCAGGGATCCAATAGCGGGGGACGAGCAGTACTTC.

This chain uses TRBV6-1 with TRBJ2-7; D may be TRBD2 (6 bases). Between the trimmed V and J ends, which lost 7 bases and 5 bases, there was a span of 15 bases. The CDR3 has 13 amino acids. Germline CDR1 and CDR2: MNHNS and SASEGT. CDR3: CASTPGREDEQYF. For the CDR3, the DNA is TGTGCCAGCACGCCGGGCAGGGAGGACGAGCAGTACTTC.

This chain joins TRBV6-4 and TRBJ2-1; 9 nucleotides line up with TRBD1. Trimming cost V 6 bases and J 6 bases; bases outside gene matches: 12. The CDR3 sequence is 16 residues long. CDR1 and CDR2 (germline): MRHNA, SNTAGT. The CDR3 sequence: CASRPTGTGSPNEQFF. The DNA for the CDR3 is TGTGCCAGCAGACCTACCGGGACAGGGAGTCCCAATGAGCAGTTCTTC.

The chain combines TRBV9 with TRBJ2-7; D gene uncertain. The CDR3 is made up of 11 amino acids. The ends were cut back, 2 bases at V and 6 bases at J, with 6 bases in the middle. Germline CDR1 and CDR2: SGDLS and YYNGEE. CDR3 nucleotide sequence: TGTGCCAGCAGCGTCCCAGGCGAGCAGTACTTC. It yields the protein CASSVPGEQYF.

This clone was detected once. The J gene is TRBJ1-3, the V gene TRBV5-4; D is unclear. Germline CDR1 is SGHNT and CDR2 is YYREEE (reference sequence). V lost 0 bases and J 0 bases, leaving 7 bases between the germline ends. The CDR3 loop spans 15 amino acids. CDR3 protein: CASSLGGLSGNTIYF. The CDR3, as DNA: TGTGCCAGCAGCTTGGGAGGCCTCTCTGGAAACACCATATATTTT.

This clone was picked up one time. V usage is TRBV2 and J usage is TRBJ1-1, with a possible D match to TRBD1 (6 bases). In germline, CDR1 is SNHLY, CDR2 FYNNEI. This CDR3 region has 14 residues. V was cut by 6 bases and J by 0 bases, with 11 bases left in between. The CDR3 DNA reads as TGTGCCAGCAGACACAGGGTCCTGAACACTGAAGCTTTCTTT. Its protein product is CASRHRVLNTEAFF.

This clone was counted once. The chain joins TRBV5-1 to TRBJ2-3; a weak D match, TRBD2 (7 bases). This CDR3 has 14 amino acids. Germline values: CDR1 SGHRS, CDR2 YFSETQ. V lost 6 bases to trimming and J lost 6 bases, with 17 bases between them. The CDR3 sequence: CASNRGGPGDTQYF. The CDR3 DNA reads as TGCGCCAGCAATAGGGGGGGGCCGGGGGATACGCAGTATTTT.